These T cell receptor beta chains were read from a single sample in a study of Graves' ophthalmopathy and Graves' hyperthyroidism. Each CDR3 protein is one row after TCRdb ran MiXCR on the multiplex PCR reads. The repertoire consists of 740,000 or so distinct CDR3 sequences, with 40% occurring once and the leading ten covering roughly 46%. Input material: peripheral blood. All receptors come from an adult man with Graves' ophthalmopathy. The CDR3 runs from the conserved cysteine through the conserved F or W. D genes are given only for firm matches. The size entry is marked missing in some rows and otherwise reads once, few, many or a size class.

clone_size d_call j_call v_call cdr3_aa cdr3_nt
many . TRBJ1-1 TRBV20-1 CSAEVHTEAFF TGCAGTGCAGAAGTGCACACTGAAGCTTTCTTT
. TRBD1 TRBJ2-5 TRBV29-1 CSVEDFIKDRARQETQYF TGCAGCGTTGAAGATTTCATTAAGGACAGGGCGAGGCAAGAGACCCAGTACTTC
few . TRBJ1-6 TRBV10-3 CASMDSSYNSPLHF TGTGCCAGCATGGACAGCTCCTATAATTCACCCCTCCACTTT
. . TRBJ2-2 TRBV5-1 CASSINGELFF TGCGCCAGCAGCATCAACGGGGAGCTGTTTTTT
few . TRBJ1-5 TRBV20-1 CSARDASNSNQPQHF TGCAGTGCTAGAGACGCCTCGAATAGCAATCAGCCCCAGCATTTT
many . TRBJ2-7 TRBV29-1 CSVEGDLTYGQYF TGCAGCGTTGAGGGGGATCTAACCTACGGGCAGTACTTC
many TRBD2 TRBJ2-5 TRBV25-1 CASRTSGRARYLETQYF TGTGCCAGCAGGACTAGCGGGAGGGCTAGGTATTTGGAGACCCAGTACTTC
. . TRBJ2-7 TRBV19 CASSLEAGAGSYEQYF TGTGCCAGCAGCTTGGAGGCAGGAGCTGGCTCCTACGAGCAGTACTTC
few . TRBJ2-3 TRBV29-1 CSVEGGRRGGTQYF TGCAGCGTTGAAGGCGGGCGCCGCGGAGGTACGCAGTATTTT
. . TRBJ1-6 TRBV20-1 CSARDQGGSSPLHF TGCAGTGCTAGAGATCAGGGTGGTAGTTCACCCCTCCACTTT
. . TRBJ1-5 TRBV24-1 CATSEGNQPRHF TGTGCCACCAGTGAAGGCAATCAGCCCCGGCATTTT
many TRBD1 TRBJ2-6 TRBV7-9 CASRGQALSGANVLTF TGTGCCAGCAGGGGACAGGCGCTCTCTGGGGCCAACGTCCTGACTTTC
. . TRBJ2-2 TRBV7-9 CASSARRASGELFF TGTGCCAGCAGTGCTAGGAGGGCGTCCGGGGAGCTGTTTTTT
. . TRBJ1-1 TRBV7-9 CASSSSLQALTEAFF TGTGCCAGCAGTTCCTCTCTGCAAGCCCTCACTGAAGCTTTCTTT
few . TRBJ2-7 TRBV20-1 CSASYNEQYF TGCAGTGCTAGTTACAACGAGCAGTACTTC
. TRBD1 TRBJ2-3 TRBV15 CATSTDRGPLDTQYF TGTGCCACCAGCACGGACAGGGGGCCCTTGGATACGCAGTATTTT
few . TRBJ2-2 TRBV7-9 CASSPHPWATSSANTGELFF TGTGCCAGCAGCCCCCACCCCTGGGCCACCTCATCCGCGAACACCGGGGAGCTGTTTTTT
. TRBD1 TRBJ1-1 TRBV25-1 CASSQMGQGRMNTEAFF TGTGCCAGCAGCCAAATGGGACAGGGGCGGATGAACACTGAAGCTTTCTTT
. . TRBJ1-1 TRBV10-3 CASSSQAMNTEAFF TGTGCCAGCAGTTCACAGGCCATGAACACTGAAGCTTTCTTT
. TRBD1 TRBJ2-5 TRBV25-1 CAWNRDRDQETQYF TGTGCCTGGAACCGGGACAGGGACCAAGAGACCCAGTACTTC
. TRBD1 TRBJ1-2 TRBV2 CASSNLGGTAYGYTF TGTGCCAGCAGCAACCTAGGGGGGACAGCCTATGGCTACACCTTC
. TRBD1 TRBJ1-1 TRBV10-3 CAISAQGEVTEAFF TGTGCCATCAGTGCACAGGGGGAGGTCACTGAAGCTTTCTTT
many TRBD1 TRBJ1-5 TRBV10-1 CASSEGPQGIESNQPQHF TGCGCCAGCAGTGAGGGGCCACAGGGGATCGAAAGCAATCAGCCCCAGCATTTT
. . TRBJ2-2 TRBV7-9 CASSQARYVAGELFF TGTGCCAGCAGCCAAGCTCGCTACGTCGCCGGGGAGCTGTTTTTT
many . TRBJ1-3 TRBV20-1 CSASPGNSGNTIYF TGCAGTGCTAGCCCCGGTAACTCTGGAAACACCATATATTTT
. . TRBJ1-3 TRBV9 CASSYGQTGNTIYF TGTGCCAGCAGCTACGGACAGACTGGAAACACCATATATTTT
. . TRBJ2-1 TRBV29-1 CSVDLAREQFF TGCAGCGTTGACCTAGCTAGAGAGCAGTTCTTC
few TRBD1 TRBJ2-7 TRBV6-6 CASKETGPYEQYF TGTGCCAGCAAAGAGACAGGGCCCTACGAGCAGTACTTC
. . TRBJ2-5 TRBV5-4 CASSQDGLPSKTQYF TGTGCCAGCAGCCAAGATGGTCTCCCGTCTAAGACCCAGTACTTC
. TRBD1 TRBJ1-1 TRBV27 CASSLQGQGAFF TGTGCCAGCAGTTTACAGGGACAGGGGGCTTTCTTT
many . TRBJ2-5 TRBV20-1 CSARGVGDQETQYF TGCAGTGCTAGGGGAGTTGGGGACCAAGAGACCCAGTACTTC
many . TRBJ2-5 TRBV2 CASNRGAETQYF TGTGCCAGCAATAGAGGGGCAGAGACCCAGTACTTC
few TRBD2 TRBJ2-7 TRBV7-9 CASSVGTRSSYEQYF TGTGCCAGCAGCGTAGGGACTAGATCTTCCTACGAGCAGTACTTC
. . TRBJ1-6 TRBV19 CASRPGHDNSPLHF TGTGCCAGTAGGCCCGGCCACGATAATTCACCCCTCCACTTT
few . TRBJ1-1 TRBV20-1 CSATHPGGANTEAFF TGCAGTGCCACGCACCCTGGGGGCGCGAACACTGAAGCTTTCTTT